This entry lists 23 T cell receptor beta chains sequenced from one sample in a study of radiation and T cells in renal cell carcinoma. Time point denoted: blood 2 weeks post-SBRT. Treatment denoted: 15 Gy SBRT to primary tumor, nephrectomy 4 weeks later. Here immunoSEQ multiplex PCR was the method, and the copy in TCRdb shows in-frame clones only, minus some. The sample consists of some 120,000 clones, roughly four fifths of them appearing once. Material: blood, obtained from a patient whose treatment included radiotherapy and nephrectomy. The source of these receptors is a man aged 50-60 years with renal cell carcinoma.

The CDR3 DNA follows: TGTGCCAGTAGTTTTCTAGCGGGAGTAGGAAATGAGCAGTTCTTC. This translates into CASSFLAGVGNEQFF. The chain recombines TRBV19 with TRBJ2-1; TRBD2 agrees at 10 bases. V was pared by 5 bases and J by 7 bases, with 8 bases of the junction left unmatched. CDR1 is LNHDA, CDR2 SQIVND, per germline (reference sequence). The CDR3 runs 15 residues.

The chain carries TRBV4-1 and TRBJ2-2; D is unclear. The V end lost 1 base, the J end lost 1 base, and 7 bases lay between the germline ends. Germline V gene data show CDR1 as MGHRA and CDR2 as YSYEKL. CDR3 length: 15 amino acids. Here the CDR3 DNA reads TGCGCCAGCAGCCAAGTTCTACAGAACACCGGGGAGCTGTTTTTT. It specifies CASSQVLQNTGELFF.

The chain uses TRBV19 and TRBJ2-2; possibly TRBD2 for D (6 bases). CDR3 size: 16 residues. Trimming shortened V by 1 base and J by 5 bases, and 14 bases separated the two germline ends. Germline CDR1 is LNHDA and CDR2 is SQIVND (reference sequence). Written as DNA, the CDR3 is TGTGCCAGTAGTATAGGGGACTCCGAAGGGACCGGGGAGCTGTTTTTT. Translating it yields CASSIGDSEGTGELFF.

This clone occurred a few times. The chain uses TRBV6-5 and TRBJ2-1; 11 bases are a match to TRBD2. The trim removed 10 bases at V and 8 bases at J, leaving 7 bases unmatched. Germline CDR1 and CDR2: MNHEY and SVGAGI. The CDR3 is 13 amino acids. The CDR3 is CATRLGLADEQFF. CDR3 bases: TGTGCCACCCGTCTGGGACTAGCGGATGAGCAGTTCTTC.

The V and J genes are TRBV6-1 and TRBJ1-2; D call uncertain. Per the germline V gene, CDR1 is MNHNS and CDR2 is SASEGT. V was pared by 0 bases and J by 2 bases, with 10 bases between. This CDR3 is built from 15 residues. CDR3 amino acids: CASSEAMARNYGYTF. In nucleotides, the CDR3 is TGTGCCAGCAGTGAAGCGATGGCAAGAAACTATGGCTACACCTTC.

V is TRBV15 and J is TRBJ2-2; D is possibly TRBD1 (5 bases). Trimming removed 1 base at V and 4 bases at J, with 16 bases between. The CDR3 length is 17 residues. Germline CDR1 LNHNV, CDR2 YYDKDF (reference sequence). In DNA form, the CDR3 reads TGTGCCACCAGCAGAGCACCGATTGGGGCCGGCACCGGGGAGCTGTTTTTT. Its translation is CATSRAPIGAGTGELFF.

V gene TRBV5-1 combines with J gene TRBJ2-5, with 15 bases fitting TRBD2. The germline gives CDR1 SGHRS, CDR2 YFSETQ. V gave up 4 bases and J gave up 5 bases; unmatched junction bases: 9. The CDR3 is 17 residues long. CDR3 amino acids: CASSRTSGRGGLETQYF. In DNA, the CDR3 is TGCGCCAGCAGCAGGACTAGCGGGAGGGGTGGTTTGGAGACCCAGTACTTC.

This clone was recorded only once. This chain connects TRBV7-2 to TRBJ2-2; 8 bases agree with TRBD2. The CDR3 contains 16 residues. V was pared by 0 bases and J by 1 base, with 1 base of the junction left unmatched. From germline, CDR1 is SGHTA and CDR2 FQGNSA. CDR3 residues: CASSLARGVNTGELFF. CDR3 nucleotides: TGTGCCAGCAGCTTAGCGCGGGGGGTGAACACCGGGGAGCTGTTTTTT.

The J gene is TRBJ1-6, the V gene TRBV2, with D tentatively TRBD1 (5 bases). This CDR3 contains 15 residues. Germline V CDR1 and CDR2: SNHLY, FYNNEI. With 2 bases removed from V and 9 bases from J, the gap between germline ends came to 14 bases. This CDR3 is CASSERATGGSPLHF. Written as DNA, the CDR3 is TGTGCCAGCAGTGAAAGGGCCACCGGGGGTTCACCCCTCCACTTT.

The V call is TRBV29-1, the J call TRBJ1-4; weak D call: TRBD1 (5 bases). The V gene's germline CDR1 is SQVTM and CDR2 ANQGSEA. This CDR3 region has 12 residues. V lost 7 bases and J 3 bases, leaving 9 bases between the germline ends. CDR3 amino acids: CSGQGANEKLFF. The CDR3 bases are TGCAGCGGTCAGGGTGCTAATGAAAAACTGTTTTTT. Looking up the rest from reference TRBV29-1 and TRBJ1-4 gives the full variable domain: SAVISQKPSRDICQRGTSLTIQCQVDSQVTMMFWYRQQPGQSLTLIATANQGSEATYESGFVIDKFPISRPNLTFSTLTVSNMSPEDSSIYLCSGQGANEKLFFGSGTQLSVL.

The V and J genes are TRBV5-1 and TRBJ2-1; tentative D call: TRBD2 (6 bases). This CDR3 is built from 15 residues. V gave up 0 bases and J gave up 9 bases, with 16 bases separating them. Germline V gene data show CDR1 as SGHRS and CDR2 as YFSETQ. CDR3 sequence reads: CASSLASGDMGEQFF. The DNA for the CDR3 is TGCGCCAGCAGCTTGGCGTCGGGAGACATGGGTGAGCAGTTCTTC.

The V and J genes are TRBV15 and TRBJ1-1; possible D gene TRBD1, 5 bases. From germline, CDR1 is LNHNV and CDR2 YYDKDF (reference sequence). Trimming shortened V by 1 base and J by 4 bases, and 19 bases separated the two germline ends. This CDR3 has 17 residues. The CDR3 reads CATSRGSTARAVTEAFF. CDR3 sequence (DNA): TGTGCCACCAGCAGAGGGTCCACCGCCAGGGCGGTCACTGAAGCTTTCTTT.

The chain recombines TRBV7-2 with TRBJ1-1; the D is unclear. The germline CDR1 and CDR2 sequences are SGHTA and FQGNSA. With 3 bases removed from V and 7 bases from J, the gap between germline ends came to 15 bases. This CDR3 has 14 amino acids. CDR3 residues: CASSLDPVNREAFF. For the CDR3, the DNA is TGTGCCAGCAGCTTGGACCCTGTAAATCGTGAAGCTTTCTTT.

The chain employs TRBV18 and TRBJ2-7; perhaps TRBD2 as D (6 bases). The CDR3 runs to 13 residues. Germline V gene lookup returns CDR1 KGHSH and CDR2 LQKENI. V lost 2 bases to trimming and J lost 5 bases, with 10 bases between them. The CDR3 DNA sequence: TGTGCCAGCTCACCATCTGGGGGGAACGAGCAGTACTTC. This sequence encodes CASSPSGGNEQYF.

Regarding this clone: The same CDR3 also results from other DNA sequences found in this sample. V and J are TRBV5-1 and TRBJ2-5; D is uncertain. Trimming removed 4 bases at V and 2 bases at J, with 3 bases between. The CDR3 totals 11 residues. Germline V CDR1 and CDR2: SGHRS, YFSETQ. Written as DNA, the CDR3 is TGCGCCAGCAGCCTTCAAGAGACCCAGTACTTC. It yields the protein CASSLQETQYF. Supplemented by reference TRBV5-1 and TRBJ2-5, the full variable domain reads KAGVTQTPRYLIKTRGQQVTLSCSPISGHRSVSWYQQTPGQGLQFLFEYFSETQRNKGNFPGRFSGRQFSNSRSEMNVSTLELGDSALYLCASSLQETQYFGPGTRLLVL.

The rearrangement links TRBV18 to TRBJ2-3; D is unresolved. The CDR3 sequence is 11 residues long. The germline gives CDR1 KGHSH, CDR2 LQKENI. V gave up 3 bases and J gave up 6 bases, with 4 bases separating them. The CDR3 DNA follows: TGTGCCAGCTCACCCTCTGATACGCAGTATTTT. This encodes CASSPSDTQYF.

The count of this clone is one. The chain employs TRBV7-9 and TRBJ2-7; D not certain. CDR3 length: 13 residues. Germline V CDR1 and CDR2: SEHNR, FQNEAQ (reference sequence). V lost 1 base, J lost 3 bases, and 7 bases lay in between. The CDR3 reads CASSLEAHYEQYF. DNA for the CDR3: TGTGCCAGCAGCTTAGAGGCCCACTACGAGCAGTACTTC.

This chain joins TRBV19 and TRBJ1-1; weak D call: TRBD1 (5 bases). Per germline, CDR1 LNHDA and CDR2 SQIVND (reference sequence). This CDR3 is 14 amino acids long. V was shortened by 3 bases and J by 5 bases, with 13 bases between the two germline ends. CDR3 sequence (DNA): TGTGCCAGTAGTATTGGGGGGATGGGGACTGAAGCTTTCTTT. It specifies CASSIGGMGTEAFF.

This chain joins TRBV6-6 and TRBJ2-2, with D hard to call. V dropped 6 bases and J dropped 0 bases, with 8 bases sitting between them. This CDR3 has 14 amino acids. Germline V gene data show CDR1 as MNHNY and CDR2 as SVGAGI (reference sequence). CDR3 sequence: CASSSNTNTGELFF. Written as DNA, the CDR3 is TGTGCCAGCAGCAGTAATACGAACACCGGGGAGCTGTTTTTT.

The chain uses TRBV21-1 and TRBJ2-7; the listed D gene, TRBD2, was not tested against the DNA. TRBV21-1 is classified as a pseudogene. This CDR3 has 17 residues. CDR3 in amino acids: CASSKESSAGLAGEQYF. The CDR3 DNA is TGTGCCAGCAGCAAAGAATCCTCTGCCGGACTAGCGGGAGAGCAGTACTTC.

The V and J genes are TRBV4-1 and TRBJ2-3; 7 bases align to TRBD2. The germline gives CDR1 MGHRA, CDR2 YSYEKL. The length of the CDR3 is 15 residues. V lost 2 bases to trimming and J lost 2 bases; unmatched junction nucleotides: 4. The CDR3 region has the DNA TGCGCCAGCAGCCAATGGGGGAGGGCCACAGATACGCAGTATTTT. Its translation: CASSQWGRATDTQYF.

This clone has a handful of counts. The V gene is TRBV7-9, the J gene TRBJ2-2, with unresolved D. The ends were cut back, 0 bases at V and 1 base at J, with 3 bases in the middle. The CDR3 is made up of 14 amino acids. The germline gives CDR1 SEHNR, CDR2 FQNEAQ (reference sequence). CDR3 nucleotide sequence: TGTGCCAGCAGCTTAGCCGGGAACACCGGGGAGCTGTTTTTT. Protein sequence: CASSLAGNTGELFF.

This chain joins TRBV6-6 and TRBJ2-6, with D unresolved. The CDR3 loop spans 15 amino acids. Deletions cut 0 bases from V and 4 bases from J, with 7 bases between. CDR1 MNHNY and CDR2 SVGAGI come from the germline V gene (reference sequence). In DNA form, the CDR3 reads TGTGCCAGCAGTTACTCGATATCAGGGGCCAACGTCCTGACTTTC. It translates to CASSYSISGANVLTF.